These 6 T cell receptor beta chains came from one sample sequenced in a study of molecular identifiers for immune sequencing clone quantification. TCRdb passed the PCR reads through MiXCR, listing each CDR3 protein once. The data hold 35,000 or so distinct CDR3 sequences, with 15% to 20% observed a single time. The sequenced material came from naive CD8+ T cells from blood, with Jurkat cell RNA spiked in. Noted subset: FACS-sorted CD8+CD4-CCR7+CD45RA+ naive T cells. The receptors originated from a human donor in good health. Some libraries in this study had Jurkat cell RNA spiked in.

In this sample, this clonotype turned up many times. The genes are TRBV28 and TRBJ2-7; D is possibly TRBD1 or TRBD2 (5 bases each). V lost 5 bases and J lost 6, with 14 bases in between. This CDR3 is 13 amino acids long. Germline V lookup: CDR1 MDHEN, CDR2 SYDVKM. The CDR3 DNA reads TGTGCCAGCAGTCCTACTTCAGGGAGCGAGCAGTACTTC. Amino acid sequence: CASSPTSGSEQYF.

By share of the sample, this clonotype is medium-sized. The chain uses TRBV7-6 and TRBJ2-3; 9 nucleotides align to TRBD1. The CDR3 extends over 15 amino acids. Trimming removed 5 bases from V and 4 bases from J; junction bases left unmatched: 7. Germline lookup yields CDR1 SGHVS and CDR2 FNYEAQ. CDR3 coding DNA: TGTGCCAGCAGCCCCCGGGACAGGGCCCCAGATACGCAGTATTTT. This codes for CASSPRDRAPDTQYF.

In this sample, this clonotype turned up many times. The V call is TRBV9, the J call TRBJ2-7, with D unclear. The CDR3 contains 14 residues. Trimming removed 0 bases from V and 7 bases from J, with 14 bases in between. Germline-derived CDR1 and CDR2 are SGDLS and YYNGEE. In DNA form, the CDR3 reads TGTGCCAGCAGCGTAGATGTGGGTTTCGATGAGCAGTACTTC. Encoded protein: CASSVDVGFDEQYF.

On this clonotype: This may stem from a read error, because a much larger clone lies one nucleotide away. J is TRBJ2-3 and V is TRBV9; D gene ambiguous. The CDR3 length is 14 residues. V lost 0 bases and J 0 bases, leaving 5 bases between the germline ends. Germline assignment: CDR1 SGDLS and CDR2 YYNGEE. CDR3: CASSVVSSTDTQYF. The CDR3 region has the DNA TGTGCCAGCAGCGTAGTGTCTAGCACAGATACGCAGTATTTT. The entire variable domain, with the rest obtained from reference TRBV9 and TRBJ2-3, is as follows: DSGVTQTPKHLITATGQRVTLRCSPRSGDLSVYWYQQSLDQGLQFLIQYYNGEERAKGNILERFSAQQFPDLHSELNLSSLELGDSALYFCASSVVSSTDTQYFGPGTRLTVL.

This clonotype was detected ten times or more. The V and J genes are TRBV29-1 and TRBJ2-6; 11 nucleotides line up with TRBD2. J gave up 4 bases and V 6 bases, and 17 bases lay outside the gene matches. The CDR3 loop spans 19 amino acids. The germline CDR1 and CDR2 sequences are SQVTM and ANQGSEA. CDR3 amino acids: CSVQLVGLADIKGANVLTF. The CDR3 DNA reads as TGCAGCGTGCAGCTCGTGGGACTAGCGGATATAAAGGGGGCCAACGTCCTGACTTTC. Drawing the rest from reference TRBV29-1 and TRBJ2-6, the complete variable domain is SAVISQKPSRDICQRGTSLTIQCQVDSQVTMMFWYRQQPGQSLTLIATANQGSEATYESGFVIDKFPISRPNLTFSTLTVSNMSPEDSSIYLCSVQLVGLADIKGANVLTFGAGSRLTVL.

This clonotype was recorded many times. The rearrangement joins TRBV5-4 to TRBJ2-5, with 7 bases aligning to TRBD2. The V segment lost 2 bases and the J segment 5 bases; nucleotides outside the gene matches: 9. The germline gives CDR1 SGHNT, CDR2 YYREEE (reference sequence). The CDR3 loop spans 15 amino acids. CDR3 DNA: TGTGCCAGCAGCTTTCAGGGAGGAGCGGGGGAGACCCAGTACTTC. Translating it yields CASSFQGGAGETQYF.